These 2 T cell receptor beta chains originate from one sample sequenced in a study of cytomegalovirus exposure and HLA in healthy donors. In the PCR, 60 Vbeta and 13 Jbeta primers were used. Repertoires were generated with immunoSEQ multiplex PCR, while TCRdb's copy carries only in-frame clones and drops some. The listing records some 110,000 clones. Sample: PBMCs. The receptors were sampled from a man in his forties in good health and CMV-seronegative.

The rearrangement joins TRBV12-1 to TRBJ1-2; the table's D call, TRBD1, has no DNA check behind it. TRBV12-1 is a pseudogene locus. CDR3 size: 16 residues. This chain's CDR3 is CASSPTRLAGNYGYTF. In DNA form, the CDR3 reads TGTGCCAGCAGCCCCACACGTTTGGCAGGTAACTATGGCTACACCTTC.

The V call is TRBV4-2, the J call TRBJ2-1; D remains unclear. This CDR3 is built from 11 residues. V was clipped by 6 bases and J by 8 bases, with 8 bases between them. In germline, CDR1 is LGHNA, CDR2 YNFKEQ. CDR3 coding DNA: TGTGCCAGCAGAAGAGGTGATGAGCAGTTCTTC. Encoded protein: CASRRGDEQFF.